This T cell receptor beta chain came from a study of CD8+ T cells in alopecia areata. Study overall: Tofacitinib administration to treated patients was oral, at 5 to 10 mg twice daily.

General study results and limits: Under tofacitinib, fewer expanded CD8+ clones appeared among the top 100 scalp clones. Lesional scalp, especially alopecia totalis/universalis, showed higher clonality than normal scalp. Persistence during tofacitinib was seen for many expanded lesional clones in scalp and blood.

As concerns this clone: Antigen unknown.

Following extraction, RNA underwent reverse transcription to cDNA, which served as the sequencing template. The data were produced by immunoSEQ multiplex PCR, yet TCRdb's version contains in-frame clones alone and is incomplete. The sample has about 210,000 clones, more than 45% seen once. Germline CDR1 and CDR2: GTSNPN and SVGIG (reference sequence). The ends were cut back, 4 bases at V and 5 bases at J, with 11 bases in the middle. This CDR3 has 13 residues. Treatment: oral pan-JAK inhibitor, 5-10 mg twice daily. The sequences come from CD4+ T cells sorted from blood, collected at week 4, from a patient treated with tofacitinib. This sequence originates from a human donor with alopecia areata. J is TRBJ2-2 and V is TRBV30; tentative D call: TRBD1 (6 bases). CDR3: CAWTPTGTGELFF. The CDR3 nucleotides are TGTGCCTGGACCCCGACAGGAACCGGGGAGCTGTTTTTT.